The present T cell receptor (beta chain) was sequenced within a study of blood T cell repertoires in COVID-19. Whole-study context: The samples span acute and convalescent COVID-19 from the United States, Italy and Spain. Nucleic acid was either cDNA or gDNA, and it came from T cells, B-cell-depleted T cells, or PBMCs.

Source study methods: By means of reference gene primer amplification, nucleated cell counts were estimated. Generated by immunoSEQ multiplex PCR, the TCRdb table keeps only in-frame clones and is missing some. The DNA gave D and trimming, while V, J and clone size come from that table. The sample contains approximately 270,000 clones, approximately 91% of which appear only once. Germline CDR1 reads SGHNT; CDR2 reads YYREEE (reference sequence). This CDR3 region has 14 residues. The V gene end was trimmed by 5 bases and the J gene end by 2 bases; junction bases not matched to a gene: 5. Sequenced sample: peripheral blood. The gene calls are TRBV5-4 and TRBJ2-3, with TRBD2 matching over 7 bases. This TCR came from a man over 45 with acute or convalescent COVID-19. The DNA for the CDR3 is TGTGCCAGCAGTCCTAGCGGAACCACAGATACGCAGTATTTT. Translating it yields CASSPSGTTDTQYF.